One sample yielded the 25 T cell receptor beta chains listed below, sequenced in a study of cytomegalovirus exposure and HLA in healthy donors. 13 Jbeta primers and 60 Vbeta primers were used for the PCR. TCRdb's table, derived via immunoSEQ multiplex PCR, lists solely in-frame clones and lacks some. The sample includes about 180,000 clones, about four fifths of them seen just once. The sample consisted of PBMCs. Every receptor here comes from a boy aged 2 to 10 in good health and CMV-seronegative.

The gene calls are TRBV6-1 and TRBJ2-2; maybe TRBD2 (5 bases). With 7 bases removed from V and 4 bases from J, the gap between germline ends came to 13 bases. The CDR3 sequence is 14 residues long. Germline CDR1 MNHNS, CDR2 SASEGT. The CDR3: CASIRTAITGELFF. The DNA for the CDR3 is TGTGCCAGCATCAGGACTGCCATCACCGGGGAGCTGTTTTTT.

The CDR3 coding sequence is TGTGCCAGCAGCTTACCAGGACAGGGCCCGCCCTACGAGCAGTACTTC. It codes for CASSLPGQGPPYEQYF. The chain joins TRBV7-9 to TRBJ2-7, with 8 bases identical to TRBD1. V was clipped by 2 bases and J by 2 bases; unmatched bases: 8. Germline V CDR1 and CDR2: SEHNR, FQNEAQ (reference sequence). CDR3 size: 16 residues.

The rearrangement joins TRBV19 to TRBJ2-7; D may be TRBD1 (5 bases). V shed 5 bases and J shed 4 bases, with 24 bases lying between them. Germline CDR1 and CDR2: LNHDA and SQIVND (reference sequence). The CDR3 covers 17 residues. The CDR3 DNA follows: TGTGCCAGTAGTCTCCGGGCCCTAGGGGCCGAGGCTTACGAGCAGTACTTC. This gives the protein CASSLRALGAEAYEQYF.

This clone has more than one count but fewer than ten. The V call is TRBV10-3, the J call TRBJ1-2, with D perhaps matching TRBD1 (5 bases). This CDR3 spans 13 amino acids. Trimming shortened V by 2 bases and J by 8 bases, and 12 bases separated the two germline ends. The germline V gene has CDR1 ENHRY and CDR2 SYGVKD. Written as DNA, the CDR3 is TGTGCCATCAGTGAGCAGGAGGAGGGGGGCTACACCTTC. Its translation is CAISEQEEGGYTF.

The gene calls are TRBV18 and TRBJ1-2, with no clear D. Trimming took 4 bases from V and 0 from J, leaving 15 bases between them. CDR1 is KGHSH and CDR2 is LQKENI in the germline V gene. The CDR3 has 16 amino acids. The CDR3 DNA sequence: TGTGCCAGCTCACTCATCCCCACAGCATCTAACTATGGCTACACCTTC. As protein: CASSLIPTASNYGYTF.

The chain couples TRBV27 to TRBJ1-5; D not certain. Germline CDR1 MNHEY, CDR2 SMNVEV (reference sequence). V lost 1 base, J lost 1 base, and 11 bases lay in between. This CDR3 spans 16 amino acids. The CDR3 DNA sequence: TGTGCCAGCAGTTTATTCCCACCGAGGAGCAATCAGCCCCAGCATTTT. Amino acid sequence: CASSLFPPRSNQPQHF.

V gene TRBV5-1 combines with J gene TRBJ2-5; D gene uncertain. This CDR3 is built from 14 residues. Per the germline V gene, CDR1 is SGHRS and CDR2 is YFSETQ. Between the trimmed V and J ends, which lost 0 bases and 5 bases, there was a span of 11 bases. DNA of the CDR3: TGCGCCAGCAGCTTGGTGACGGGTAGGGAGACCCAGTACTTC. Translation: CASSLVTGRETQYF. Using reference TRBV5-1 and TRBJ2-5 for the parts outside the CDR3, the full variable domain is KAGVTQTPRYLIKTRGQQVTLSCSPISGHRSVSWYQQTPGQGLQFLFEYFSETQRNKGNFPGRFSGRQFSNSRSEMNVSTLELGDSALYLCASSLVTGRETQYFGPGTRLLVL.

In regard to this clone: Distinct nucleotide sequences in the sample also encode this CDR3. The chain couples TRBV2 to TRBJ1-1; a possible D gene is TRBD1 (5 bases). Germline V CDR1 and CDR2: SNHLY, FYNNEI. CDR3 length equals 13 residues. Trimming took off 8 bases at V and 0 bases at J, with 10 bases between the two ends. Here the CDR3 reads CASRRQMNTEAFF. DNA for the CDR3: TGTGCCAGCCGTAGACAGATGAACACTGAAGCTTTCTTT.

The genes are TRBV29-1 and TRBJ1-2; D perhaps matches TRBD1 (5 bases). Trimming stripped 2 bases from V and 0 bases from J, with 13 bases between. This CDR3 comprises 15 residues. Germline V gene lookup returns CDR1 SQVTM and CDR2 ANQGSEA. In DNA, the CDR3 is TGCAGCGTTGAATATAGGGGTACCACTAACTATGGCTACACCTTC. This sequence encodes CSVEYRGTTNYGYTF.

The chain employs TRBV5-8 and TRBJ2-7; D unclear. Germline V lookup: CDR1 SGHTS, CDR2 YDEGEE. The CDR3 sequence is 12 residues long. V dropped 1 base and J dropped 3 bases, with 5 bases sitting between them. CDR3 nucleotides: TGTGCCAGCAGCTTGACTCTCTACGAGCAGTACTTC. Encoded protein: CASSLTLYEQYF.

Worth noting for this clone: The junction departs from the called germline gene at one end, perhaps through a read error. This chain connects TRBV7-9 to TRBJ2-3; D uncertain. The germline CDR1 and CDR2 sequences are SEHNR and FQNEAQ (reference sequence). The CDR3 has 13 residues. For the CDR3, the DNA is TGTTCCAGCAGCTCGCCGGAGTTGGATACGCAGTATTTT. Translating gives CSSSSPELDTQYF.

This CDR3 is CASKPSGRSGANVLTF. CDR3 coding DNA: TGTGCCAGTAAGCCTAGCGGGAGATCTGGGGCCAACGTCCTGACTTTC. The chain links TRBV19 to TRBJ2-6, with 10 bases lining up with TRBD2. Germline values: CDR1 LNHDA, CDR2 SQIVND (reference sequence). This CDR3 spans 16 amino acids. The ends lost 7 bases at V and 1 base at J; junction bases unmatched: 4.

This chain uses TRBV30 with TRBJ2-7; 7 bases map to TRBD1. Trimming cost V 8 bases and J 3 bases; bases outside gene matches: 7. The CDR3 consists of 12 residues. CDR1 and CDR2 from the germline V gene are GTSNPN and SVGIG (reference sequence). DNA for the CDR3: TGTGCCAGCAGGGACAGCTACTACGAGCAGTACTTC. It yields the protein CASRDSYYEQYF.

The rearrangement joins TRBV14 to TRBJ1-1, with D maybe TRBD1 (6 bases). The CDR3 loop spans 14 amino acids. Germline loops: CDR1 SGHDN, CDR2 FVKESK. Trimming pared 4 bases from V and 4 bases from J, leaving 13 bases between. The CDR3, as DNA: TGTGCCAGCAGCCGATTTGGGGGGGCCACTGAAGCTTTCTTT. Residues: CASSRFGGATEAFF.

The chain couples TRBV6-5 to TRBJ2-1; TRBD2 aligns across 9 bases. V lost 4 bases and J lost 5; bases outside the gene matches: 3. Per germline, CDR1 MNHEY and CDR2 SVGAGI. This CDR3 spans 14 amino acids. CDR3 amino acids: CASSWREGDNEQFF. As DNA, the CDR3 is TGTGCCAGCAGTTGGCGGGAGGGAGACAATGAGCAGTTCTTC.

The chain combines TRBV7-3 with TRBJ2-7; a possible D gene is TRBD2 (5 bases). The V end was cut by 5 bases, the J end by 0 bases, with 14 bases between. There are 15 residues in the CDR3. Germline lookup yields CDR1 SGHTA and CDR2 FQGTGA. The CDR3 reads CASSLVSGISYEQYF. The CDR3 coding sequence is TGTGCCAGCAGCCTCGTGTCGGGAATCTCCTACGAGCAGTACTTC.

The CDR3 region is CASSLERGQDVFDEQFF. The CDR3 DNA reads TGTGCCAGCAGCTTAGAACGGGGACAGGACGTTTTTGATGAGCAGTTCTTC. This chain connects TRBV7-9 to TRBJ2-1, with TRBD1 identical over 8 bases. This CDR3 is built from 17 residues. Unmatched junction bases numbered 13, after V lost 1 base and J lost 8 bases. Per the germline V gene, CDR1 is SEHNR and CDR2 is FQNEAQ (reference sequence).

Only a few counts were recorded for this clone. The chain is built from TRBV27 and TRBJ2-3; 7 positions match TRBD2. The CDR3 runs 18 residues. Germline lookup yields CDR1 MNHEY and CDR2 SMNVEV (reference sequence). With V trimmed by 1 base and J by 3 bases, 13 bases remained unmatched. CDR3 DNA: TGTGCCAGCAGTTTATTCGGGTGGGAAGCGGGGAGGACAGATACGCAGTATTTT. Translating it yields CASSLFGWEAGRTDTQYF.

The rearrangement joins TRBV11-2 to TRBJ1-1; no definite D call. Germline CDR1 is SGHAT and CDR2 is FQNNGV. The CDR3 totals 10 residues. V lost 2 bases and J 9 bases, leaving 4 bases between the germline ends. CDR3 DNA sequence: TGTGCCAGCAGCTTACAAAAAGCTTTCTTT. It yields the protein CASSLQKAFF.

This clone was seen only once. This chain connects TRBV27 to TRBJ2-7; TRBD2 might be the D (6 bases). The CDR3 covers 16 residues. The V gene's germline CDR1 is MNHEY and CDR2 SMNVEV (reference sequence). V was shortened by 4 bases and J by 0 bases, with 16 bases between the two germline ends. CDR3: CASSSLASAPSYEQYF. CDR3 bases: TGTGCCAGCAGTTCCCTAGCTAGCGCCCCCTCCTACGAGCAGTACTTC.

The rearrangement joins TRBV27 to TRBJ2-2, with 7 bases matching TRBD2. V lost 2 bases and J lost 5; bases outside the gene matches: 5. Per the germline V gene, CDR1 is MNHEY and CDR2 is SMNVEV (reference sequence). This CDR3 spans 15 amino acids. For the CDR3, the DNA is TGTGCCAGCAGTTTAGAGGGAGGGAATACCGGGGAGCTGTTTTTT. Amino acids: CASSLEGGNTGELFF.

V is TRBV30 and J is TRBJ2-7; possible D gene TRBD1, 8 bases. The CDR3 covers 16 residues. CDR1 and CDR2 from the germline V gene are GTSNPN and SVGIG (reference sequence). Trimming shortened V by 3 bases and J by 7 bases, and 25 bases separated the two germline ends. CDR3 sequence: CAWRGGKGQGEWEQYF. The CDR3 nucleotides are TGTGCCTGGAGGGGGGGGAAAGGACAGGGCGAATGGGAGCAGTACTTC.

The chain combines TRBV10-3 with TRBJ1-2; 9 bases are a match to TRBD1. J was trimmed by 6 bases and V by 5 bases; bases with no gene match: 10. The CDR3 is 15 amino acids. Looked up from germline, CDR1 is ENHRY and CDR2 is SYGVKD. CDR3 in amino acids: CAISNTGGVDDGYTF. The CDR3 nucleotides are TGTGCCATCAGTAATACAGGGGGCGTAGACGATGGCTACACCTTC.

The chain carries TRBV27 and TRBJ2-1, with a tentative D call TRBD2 (6 bases). The germline V gene encodes CDR1 MNHEY and CDR2 SMNVEV (reference sequence). The CDR3 loop spans 14 amino acids. With 4 bases removed from V and 2 bases from J, the gap between germline ends came to 9 bases. The CDR3 bases are TGTGCCAGCAGTTCCAGCGGGCCCTACAATGAGCAGTTCTTC. Protein: CASSSSGPYNEQFF.

The rearrangement uses TRBV4-1 and TRBJ1-2; 8 nucleotides line up with TRBD1. Trimming at V came to 1 base and at J to 8 bases, leaving 6 bases not matched to a gene. CDR1 is MGHRA and CDR2 is YSYEKL in the germline V gene. The CDR3 loop spans 14 amino acids. CDR3 in DNA: TGCGCCAGCAGCCAAGCCGGGACAGGAGGCGGCTACACCTTC. This codes for CASSQAGTGGGYTF.